The entry below gives a single TCR beta chain sequence along with its context. Patients from Seattle were sampled longitudinally, starting during active infection. This entry belongs to a study of blood T cell repertoires in COVID-19. Study-level information: The study drew acute and convalescent COVID-19 samples from the United States, Italy and Spain. T cells, B-cell-depleted T cells, or PBMCs provided the cDNA or gDNA that served as material.

How the authors handled the data: How many nucleated cells were present was estimated from reference gene primer amplification. Assay used: immunoSEQ multiplex PCR; TCRdb lists only in-frame clones, some missing. That table furnishes V, J and clone size, whereas the DNA furnished D and trimming. This sample carries almost 350,000 clones, about nine tenths of them seen once, and the ten largest clones take around 4%. Material: peripheral blood. The sequence derives from an older woman with COVID-19, enrolled during active disease.

The CDR3, as DNA: TGCGCCAGCAGCTTACTAGCGATAAGCACAGATACGCAGTATTTT. The encoded protein is CASSLLAISTDTQYF. The chain has TRBV5-1 and TRBJ2-3; 7 nucleotides match TRBD2. The CDR3 length is 15 residues. The germline V gene has CDR1 SGHRS and CDR2 YFSETQ. Trimming took 2 bases from V and 0 from J; bases not matched to a gene: 3.